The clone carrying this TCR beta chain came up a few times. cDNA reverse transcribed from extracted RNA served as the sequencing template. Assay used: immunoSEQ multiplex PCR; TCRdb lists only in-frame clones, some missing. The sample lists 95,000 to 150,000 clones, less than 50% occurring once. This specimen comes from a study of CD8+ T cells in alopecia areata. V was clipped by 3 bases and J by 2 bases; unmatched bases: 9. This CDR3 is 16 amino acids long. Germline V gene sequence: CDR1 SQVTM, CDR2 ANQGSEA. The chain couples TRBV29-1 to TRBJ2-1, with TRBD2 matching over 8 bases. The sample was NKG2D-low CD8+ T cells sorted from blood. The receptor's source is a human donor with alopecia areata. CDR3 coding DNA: TGCAGCGTTGACAATCCCCGGCGGGAGGCCTACAATGAGCAGTTCTTC. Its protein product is CSVDNPRREAYNEQFF.